This paragraph covers one T cell receptor (beta chain) sequence. The antigen is not known. The sample is drawn from a study of T cells in Graves' hyperthyroidism and ophthalmopathy. General study results and limits: Blood shared most expanded thyroid clonotypes above 0.001.

RNA transcripts yielded amplified TCR beta CDR3 regions. Using the HTBI primer set, a first-round RT-PCR was run on the TCR CDR3. TCRdb ran MiXCR on the multiplex PCR reads and lists one entry per CDR3 protein. This table holds 300,000 to 450,000 distinct CDR3 sequences, 14% found once. Newly diagnosed hyperthyroidism patients aged 18 to 65 years had disease lasting under 2 months. CDR1 DFQATT and CDR2 SNEGSKA come from the germline V gene (reference sequence). J was trimmed by 0 bases and V by 6 bases; bases with no gene match: 6. The CDR3 length is 15 residues. The V call is TRBV20-1, the J call TRBJ2-7; 12 bases are a match to TRBD2. The sequenced material came from blood. The sequence derives from a woman aged 55-69 years with Graves' hyperthyroidism. CDR3 protein: CSALGTSGFSYEQYF. CDR3 bases: TGCAGTGCGCTGGGGACTAGCGGGTTCTCCTACGAGCAGTACTTC.